These 21 T cell receptor beta chains were sequenced from one sample in a study of blood T cell repertoires in COVID-19. Produced via immunoSEQ multiplex PCR; TCRdb's table is partial and in-frame only. The sample carries about 260,000 clones, 75% to 90% recorded once. The sequencing sample was made of peripheral blood. These receptors originate from a man aged 30-40 years with active or convalescent COVID-19.

The V and J genes are TRBV2 and TRBJ2-5; perhaps TRBD1 as D (5 bases). This CDR3 region has 13 residues. Germline V gene sequence: CDR1 SNHLY, CDR2 FYNNEI. V was pared by 3 bases and J by 7 bases, with 12 bases between. This CDR3 is CASSEQGLATQYF. As DNA, the CDR3 is TGTGCCAGCAGTGAGCAGGGTTTGGCGACCCAGTACTTC.

The rearrangement uses TRBV5-1 and TRBJ1-2; 10 positions match TRBD1. This CDR3 contains 15 residues. Germline values: CDR1 SGHRS, CDR2 YFSETQ. After removal of 5 bases from V and 5 bases from J, the junction contained 9 bases not matched to a gene. The CDR3 sequence is CASSSRQGATYGYTF. CDR3 in DNA: TGCGCCAGCAGTAGCCGACAGGGGGCGACGTATGGCTACACCTTC.

Details on this clone: The sample carries other DNA sequences with the same CDR3. V is TRBV2 and J is TRBJ2-3; TRBD1 aligns across 10 bases. The length of the CDR3 is 15 residues. CDR1 SNHLY and CDR2 FYNNEI come from the germline V gene. V dropped 4 bases and J dropped 3; count of bases not matched to a gene: 4. The CDR3 reads CASSGDRGLTDTQYF. CDR3 nucleotide sequence: TGTGCCAGCAGTGGGGACAGGGGTTTAACAGATACGCAGTATTTT.

V gene TRBV5-4 combines with J gene TRBJ1-1; no reliable D call. Between the trimmed V and J ends, which lost 2 bases and 1 base, there was a span of 6 bases. This CDR3 contains 13 residues. Germline loops: CDR1 SGHNT, CDR2 YYREEE (reference sequence). The CDR3 here is CASSFHQNTEAFF. Here the CDR3 DNA reads TGTGCCAGCAGCTTCCATCAGAACACTGAAGCTTTCTTT.

J is TRBJ2-6 and V is TRBV7-3; 7 bases are shared with TRBD1. This CDR3 contains 15 residues. The junction had 0 bases not matched to a gene; V was cut back by 2 bases and J by 2 bases. The germline gives CDR1 SGHTA, CDR2 FQGTGA. CDR3 residues: CASSLQGAGANVLTF. Written as DNA, the CDR3 is TGTGCCAGCAGCTTACAGGGGGCTGGGGCCAACGTCCTGACTTTC.

The rearrangement uses TRBV30 and TRBJ1-5; 7 bases are a match to TRBD1. The CDR3 totals 14 residues. In germline, CDR1 is GTSNPN, CDR2 SVGIG (reference sequence). With 4 bases clipped from V and 5 bases from J, the junction kept 8 bases outside the gene matches. CDR3 sequence: CAWTPRGVDQPQHF. The CDR3 DNA reads TGTGCCTGGACCCCCAGGGGGGTGGATCAGCCCCAGCATTTT.

CDR3 region: CASSQDKEQGAFYGYTF. CDR3 bases: TGCGCCAGCAGCCAAGATAAAGAGCAGGGGGCATTCTATGGCTACACCTTC. The rearrangement joins TRBV4-3 to TRBJ1-2; 8 bases map to TRBD1. V trimming: 0 bases; J trimming: 4 bases; junction bases outside the gene matches: 10. CDR1 is LGHNA and CDR2 is YSLEER in the germline V gene. The CDR3 runs to 17 residues.

CDR3 region: CAIRDRLNTEAFF. The CDR3 nucleotides are TGTGCCATTAGAGACAGGTTGAACACTGAAGCTTTCTTT. The J gene is TRBJ1-1, the V gene TRBV6-5, with D perhaps TRBD1 (6 bases). In germline, CDR1 is MNHEY, CDR2 SVGAGI. This CDR3 comprises 13 residues. Between the trimmed V and J ends, which lost 10 bases and 0 bases, there was a span of 12 bases.

The chain combines TRBV6-5 with TRBJ1-1; maybe TRBD1 (5 bases). The CDR3 has 11 amino acids. The germline V gene encodes CDR1 MNHEY and CDR2 SVGAGI. Deletions cut 5 bases from V and 5 bases from J, with 6 bases between. CDR3 nucleotide sequence: TGTGCCAGCAGTCAGGGTACTGAAGCTTTCTTT. Protein: CASSQGTEAFF.

The rearrangement links TRBV19 to TRBJ1-1, with D unclear. This CDR3 has 13 residues. Between the trimmed V and J ends, which lost 5 bases and 3 bases, there was a span of 10 bases. From germline, CDR1 is LNHDA and CDR2 SQIVND (reference sequence). CDR3 in amino acids: CASSVTSDTEAFF. The CDR3, as DNA: TGTGCCAGTAGTGTGACAAGTGACACTGAAGCTTTCTTT.

The rearrangement joins TRBV10-3 to TRBJ2-2, with 13 nucleotides matching TRBD2. The V segment lost 4 bases and the J segment 1 base; nucleotides outside the gene matches: 0. Germline CDR1 and CDR2: ENHRY and SYGVKD. This CDR3 has 16 amino acids. CDR3 in amino acids: CAISGTSGGNTGELFF. CDR3 bases: TGTGCCATCAGTGGGACTAGCGGGGGGAACACCGGGGAGCTGTTTTTT.

The CDR3 region is CASSLEGWEISSYNEQFF. For the CDR3, the DNA is TGTGCCAGCAGCTTAGAAGGGTGGGAGATAAGCTCCTACAATGAGCAGTTCTTC. The rearrangement links TRBV11-2 to TRBJ2-1; a weak D match, TRBD2 (5 bases). The CDR3 runs to 18 residues. V shed 0 bases and J shed 0 bases, with 15 bases lying between them. From germline, CDR1 is SGHAT and CDR2 FQNNGV.

The gene calls are TRBV7-7 and TRBJ1-1, with 9 bases aligning to TRBD1. In germline, CDR1 is SSHAT, CDR2 FNYEAQ (reference sequence). The CDR3 has 16 residues. After removal of 5 bases from V and 2 bases from J, the junction contained 9 bases not matched to a gene. The CDR3 DNA sequence: TGTGCCAGCAGCCCAATCCGGGGACAGGGCAACACTGAAGCTTTCTTT. As protein: CASSPIRGQGNTEAFF.

The V and J genes are TRBV5-1 and TRBJ2-5; D may be TRBD1 (5 bases). The CDR3 is 12 residues long. Deletions cut 1 base from V and 9 bases from J, with 10 bases between. Germline CDR1 and CDR2: SGHRS and YFSETQ. For the CDR3, the DNA is TGCGCCAGCAGCTTGACAGGCGAGGCCCAGTACTTC. This translates into CASSLTGEAQYF.

This chain connects TRBV2 to TRBJ2-5; a possible D gene is TRBD2 (6 bases). The V end lost 9 bases, the J end lost 5 bases, and 13 bases lay between the germline ends. CDR1 and CDR2 from the germline V gene are SNHLY and FYNNEI. The length of the CDR3 is 12 residues. In DNA, the CDR3 is TGTGCCAGTACCCAGGAGGGTGAGACCCAGTACTTC. Its translation: CASTQEGETQYF.

This rearrangement joins TRBV30 to TRBJ1-1, with D unclear. The germline V and J ends were trimmed by 0 bases and 11 bases, with 19 bases remaining between them. The CDR3 has 14 residues. Germline values: CDR1 GTSNPN, CDR2 SVGIG (reference sequence). The CDR3: CAWSVSYGKDWAFF. In DNA, the CDR3 is TGTGCCTGGAGTGTGTCCTACGGGAAGGATTGGGCTTTCTTT.

The chain has TRBV6-1 and TRBJ2-1; unclear D gene. V was clipped by 3 bases and J by 7 bases, with 19 bases between them. In germline, CDR1 is MNHNS, CDR2 SASEGT. The CDR3 extends over 16 amino acids. In DNA, the CDR3 is TGTGCCAGCAGTGATCTCCTTGGCGGAGACGAGAATGAGCAGTTCTTC. It is translated as CASSDLLGGDENEQFF.

The V call is TRBV11-3, the J call TRBJ2-3, with D possibly being TRBD2 (5 bases). The CDR3 runs to 17 residues. V was trimmed by 6 bases and J by 1 base, leaving 20 bases between them. Germline CDR1 SGHNT, CDR2 YENEEA. CDR3 sequence (DNA): TGTGCCAGCAGTCAAAGTACGGCCAGCGGAGGCACAGATACGCAGTATTTT. It is translated as CASSQSTASGGTDTQYF. Supplemented by reference TRBV11-3 and TRBJ2-3, the full variable domain reads EAGVVQSPRYKIIEKKQPVAFWCNPISGHNTLYWYLQNLGQGPELLIRYENEEAVDDSQLPKDRFSAERLKGVDSTLKIQPAELGDSAVYLCASSQSTASGGTDTQYFGPGTRLTVL.

The chain combines TRBV18 with TRBJ2-1; 11 bases are shared with TRBD1. Germline CDR1 KGHSH, CDR2 LQKENI. Unmatched junction bases numbered 0, after V lost 3 bases and J lost 8 bases. The CDR3 loop spans 13 amino acids. CDR3 DNA: TGTGCCAGCTCACCGGGACAGGGGGATGAGCAGTTCTTC. It encodes CASSPGQGDEQFF.

V usage is TRBV2 and J usage is TRBJ2-3; 10 positions agree with TRBD2. Germline V CDR1 and CDR2: SNHLY, FYNNEI. J was trimmed by 4 bases and V by 3 bases; bases with no gene match: 16. The CDR3 length is 19 residues. The CDR3 coding sequence is TGTGCCAGCAGTGATCCGTCTAGCGGGGGCCCCGGCCGCGCAGATACGCAGTATTTT. Residues: CASSDPSSGGPGRADTQYF.

J is TRBJ2-7 and V is TRBV18, with TRBD1 matching 7 bases. The length of the CDR3 is 15 residues. CDR1 and CDR2 (germline): KGHSH, LQKENI. Trimming at V came to 2 bases and at J to 0 bases, leaving 4 bases not matched to a gene. The CDR3 DNA is TGTGCCAGCTCACCAACCGGGACAGCCTCCTACGAGCAGTACTTC. It codes for CASSPTGTASYEQYF.